Below, 27 T cell receptor beta chains from the same sample are listed, as sequenced in a study of blood T cells in healthy people across ages. It was with a sample-barcoded 5' primer and a J-beta primer mix that a second PCR of roughly 7 to 12 cycles was run. Each CDR3 protein gets one entry after TCRdb re-called the 5' RACE reads with MiXCR. The sample yields about 680,000 distinct CDR3 sequences, approximately 49% seen once. Sequenced material: blood. The receptors were gathered from a woman aged 55 to 70 in good health.

The chain uses TRBV7-3 and TRBJ2-2; tentatively, D is TRBD2 (6 bases). CDR3 length equals 17 residues. Germline V gene data show CDR1 as SGHTA and CDR2 as FQGTGA. Trimming took 2 bases from V and 1 from J, leaving 14 bases between them. CDR3 sequence reads: CASSLLGGGQNTGELFF. The DNA of the CDR3 is TGTGCCAGCAGCTTATTGGGGGGAGGCCAGAACACCGGGGAGCTGTTTTTT.

The chain links TRBV20-1 to TRBJ2-3; D is tentatively TRBD1 or TRBD2 (6 bases each). The germline V gene has CDR1 DFQATT and CDR2 SNEGSKA (reference sequence). The V end lost 4 bases, the J end lost 0 bases, and 11 bases lay between the germline ends. The CDR3 sequence is 14 residues long. The CDR3 DNA is TGCAGTGCTACGGGGGCTACTAGCACAGATACGCAGTATTTT. It codes for CSATGATSTDTQYF.

This clonotype was seen a single time. The chain is built from TRBV6-2 or TRBV6-3 and TRBJ2-2, with TRBD1 identical over 11 bases. This CDR3 has 15 residues. Germline CDR1 is MNHEY and CDR2 is SVGEGT. After removal of 6 bases from V and 3 bases from J, the junction contained 3 bases not matched to a gene. The CDR3 sequence: CASSRGQGDTGELFF. The CDR3 region has the DNA TGTGCCAGCAGCCGGGGACAGGGGGACACCGGGGAGCTGTTTTTT.

This chain uses TRBV12-3 or TRBV12-4 with TRBJ2-1, with unresolved D. V was pared by 7 bases and J by 8 bases, with 12 bases between. The CDR3 totals 12 residues. The CDR3 DNA reads TGTGCCAGCACCCAAAGTGGGTATGAGCAGTTCTTC. Amino acids: CASTQSGYEQFF.

This clonotype was seen a single time. CDR3 amino acids: CASSFNRGVDEQYF. DNA of the CDR3: TGTGCCAGCAGCTTTAACAGGGGAGTCGACGAGCAGTACTTC. The chain employs TRBV7-2 and TRBJ2-5; 7 nucleotides match TRBD1. Judging by the DNA end, TRBJ2-7 fits better; the J call may be wrong. The CDR3 sequence is 14 residues long. Germline-derived CDR1 and CDR2 are SGHTA and FQGNSA.

This clonotype was found a few times. The chain has TRBV27 and TRBJ2-7; D call uncertain. CDR1 and CDR2 from the germline V gene are MNHEY and SMNVEV (reference sequence). The CDR3 spans 11 residues. V lost 10 bases, J lost 2 bases, and 9 bases lay in between. The CDR3 spells CATWDAYEQYF. CDR3 sequence (DNA): TGTGCCACCTGGGATGCCTACGAGCAGTACTTC.

This clonotype was recorded only once. The chain links TRBV7-9 to TRBJ1-5, with a weak D call TRBD1 (6 bases). Trimming took off 2 bases at V and 7 bases at J, with 9 bases between the two ends. The CDR3 is made up of 13 amino acids. Germline V lookup: CDR1 SEHNR, CDR2 FQNEAQ (reference sequence). The CDR3 sequence: CASSLPGTQPQHF. The DNA of the CDR3 is TGTGCCAGCAGCTTACCAGGGACACAGCCCCAGCATTTT.

This chain connects TRBV10-3 to TRBJ1-2, with 10 bases fitting TRBD1. The CDR3 has 13 residues. Germline loops: CDR1 ENHRY, CDR2 SYGVKD. V lost 7 bases to trimming and J lost 4 bases; unmatched junction nucleotides: 3. The CDR3: CAITGQGSYGYTF. DNA for the CDR3: TGTGCCATCACGGGACAGGGGTCCTATGGCTACACCTTC.

This sequence joins TRBV28 and TRBJ2-7; TRBD2 aligns across 8 bases. The trim removed 8 bases at V and 1 base at J, leaving 7 bases unmatched. This CDR3 is built from 14 residues. CDR1 is MDHEN and CDR2 is SYDVKM in the germline V gene. The CDR3 DNA reads as TGTGCCAGCCGGGGGGTAGCGGGATCCTACGAGCAGTACTTC. Amino acids: CASRGVAGSYEQYF.

This chain links TRBV24-1 with TRBJ2-3; D assignment may be TRBD1 or TRBD2 (7 bases each). CDR3 size: 14 residues. V dropped 5 bases and J dropped 3 bases, with 11 bases sitting between them. CDR1 is KGHDR and CDR2 is SFDVKD in the germline V gene. CDR3 DNA: TGTGCCACCAGTGTCCAGGGGGGGACAGATACGCAGTATTTT. Protein product: CATSVQGGTDTQYF.

The chain couples TRBV4-1 to TRBJ2-3; 8 nucleotides line up with TRBD1. This CDR3 spans 16 amino acids. V gave up 6 bases and J gave up 4 bases; unmatched junction bases: 12. The germline V gene has CDR1 MGHRA and CDR2 YSYEKL. The CDR3 protein is CASRPGTGRTSDTQYF. The CDR3 nucleotides read TGCGCCAGCAGACCCGGGACAGGAAGGACCTCAGATACGCAGTATTTT.

This clonotype was counted a few times. This sequence joins TRBV28 and TRBJ2-5; D might be TRBD2 (5 bases). Trimming stripped 8 bases from V and 7 bases from J, with 20 bases between. Germline V gene lookup returns CDR1 MDHEN and CDR2 SYDVKM. There are 14 residues in the CDR3. CDR3 residues: CASLKRGRIGTQYF. Here the CDR3 DNA reads TGTGCCAGCTTAAAACGGGGTCGGATTGGGACCCAGTACTTC.

V and J are TRBV20-1 and TRBJ1-6, with 10 bases lining up with TRBD1. This CDR3 has 14 residues. The trim removed 7 bases at V and 9 bases at J, leaving 9 bases unmatched. Germline loops: CDR1 DFQATT, CDR2 SNEGSKA (reference sequence). The CDR3 sequence is CSGKFDRGRSPLHF. CDR3 DNA sequence: TGCAGTGGCAAGTTTGACAGGGGGCGTTCACCCCTCCACTTT.

The chain employs TRBV15 and TRBJ2-1, with D perhaps TRBD2 (6 bases). Per germline, CDR1 LNHNV and CDR2 YYDKDF (reference sequence). V lost 0 bases to trimming and J lost 7 bases, with 7 bases between them. The CDR3 totals 13 residues. CDR3 nucleotide sequence: TGTGCCACCAGCAGAGAGGGGAGGAATGAGCAGTTCTTC. The encoded protein is CATSREGRNEQFF.

The chain is built from TRBV20-1 and TRBJ2-3, with D possibly TRBD2 on 7 matching bases. Per the germline V gene, CDR1 is DFQATT and CDR2 is SNEGSKA (reference sequence). With 5 bases removed from V and 3 bases from J, the gap between germline ends came to 15 bases. This CDR3 has 14 amino acids. The CDR3 nucleotides read TGCAGTGCTCCCCCTGGGGGGGCAACAGATACGCAGTATTTT. It is translated as CSAPPGGATDTQYF.

Many counts were recorded for this clonotype. The rearrangement uses TRBV5-5 and TRBJ2-1; D remains ambiguous. V lost 4 bases and J lost 12, with 20 bases in between. CDR3 size: 14 residues. Germline values: CDR1 SGHKS, CDR2 YYEKEE (reference sequence). The CDR3 DNA sequence: TGTGCCAGCAGCCCGACCACGGTACAGATTAGGCAGTTCTTC. Translation: CASSPTTVQIRQFF.

The chain is built from TRBV4-3 and TRBJ1-1; no reliable D call. This CDR3 contains 13 residues. The V end was cut by 5 bases, the J end by 0 bases, with 7 bases between. Germline CDR1 reads LGHNA; CDR2 reads YSLEER. CDR3 nucleotides: TGCGCCAGCAGCAAACAACTGAACACTGAAGCTTTCTTT. Protein product: CASSKQLNTEAFF.

V usage is TRBV28 and J usage is TRBJ2-7, with 8 bases that match TRBD1. With V trimmed by 6 bases and J by 3 bases, 10 bases remained unmatched. Germline V lookup: CDR1 MDHEN, CDR2 SYDVKM. The CDR3 loop spans 15 amino acids. This CDR3 is CASREPGQENYEQYF. CDR3 nucleotides: TGTGCCAGCAGGGAACCGGGACAGGAAAACTACGAGCAGTACTTC. The variable domain in full, with the rest retrieved from reference TRBV28 and TRBJ2-7, is DVKVTQSSRYLVKRTGEKVFLECVQDMDHENMFWYRQDPGLGLRLIYFSYDVKMKEKGDIPEGYSVSREKKERFSLILESASTNQTSMYLCASREPGQENYEQYFGPGTRLTVT.

Comment on this clonotype: The junction does not match germline at one end; this may be a read error. The rearrangement joins TRBV5-1 to TRBJ2-3; D possibly matches TRBD1 or TRBD2 (6 bases each). The CDR3 has 14 residues. In germline, CDR1 is SGHRS, CDR2 YFSETQ. The CDR3 sequence: CASNLDSRGGAQYF. For the CDR3, the DNA is TGCGCCAGCAACTTGGACAGCCGGGGAGGTGCGCAGTATTTT.

By proportion, this clonotype is medium-sized. V gene TRBV4-1 combines with J gene TRBJ2-5; 7 bases match TRBD2. The CDR3 totals 16 residues. The V segment lost 0 bases and the J segment 2 bases; nucleotides outside the gene matches: 6. The germline CDR1 and CDR2 sequences are MGHRA and YSYEKL. In DNA form, the CDR3 reads TGCGCCAGCAGCCAAGAGGGTCTAGCGGCTCAAGAGACCCAGTACTTC. Translated: CASSQEGLAAQETQYF.

The chain links TRBV6-1 to TRBJ1-2; D remains ambiguous. The germline V and J ends were trimmed by 4 bases and 4 bases, with 13 bases remaining between them. The CDR3 runs to 14 residues. The germline V gene has CDR1 MNHNS and CDR2 SASEGT. CDR3: CASSAALGSYGYTF. DNA for the CDR3: TGTGCCAGCAGTGCCGCCCTGGGAAGCTATGGCTACACCTTC.

The V call is TRBV27, the J call TRBJ2-5, with 7 bases lining up with TRBD2. The CDR3 runs to 15 residues. V shed 5 bases and J 5 bases; nucleotides not matched to a gene: 11. Germline V gene lookup returns CDR1 MNHEY and CDR2 SMNVEV (reference sequence). Here the CDR3 DNA reads TGTGCCAGCAGTCGTAGGGAGGGTTGGGGTGAGACCCAGTACTTC. This gives the protein CASSRREGWGETQYF.

This sequence joins TRBV5-1 and TRBJ1-2; 7 nucleotides align to TRBD1. V lost 2 bases and J lost 7; bases outside the gene matches: 8. This CDR3 region has 14 residues. Germline CDR1 SGHRS, CDR2 YFSETQ. CDR3 sequence reads: CASSFDRERFGYTF. The CDR3 DNA follows: TGCGCCAGCAGCTTCGACAGGGAGAGGTTTGGCTACACCTTC.

Points on this clonotype: Sequence at one end of the junction differs from germline and may be a read error. The chain employs TRBV7-2 and TRBJ2-7; TRBD2 matches 12 bases. The CDR3 runs to 17 residues. In germline, CDR1 is SGHTA, CDR2 FQGNSA. The CDR3 protein is CASSTHRTSGASYKQYF. DNA of the CDR3: TGTGCCAGCAGCACCCATAGGACTAGCGGGGCATCCTACAAGCAGTACTTC.

This chain uses TRBV27 with TRBJ2-1; D is possibly TRBD2 (7 bases). Germline V gene sequence: CDR1 MNHEY, CDR2 SMNVEV (reference sequence). Trimming shortened V by 6 bases and J by 15 bases, and 15 bases separated the two germline ends. The CDR3 sequence is 11 residues long. The CDR3 DNA is TGTGCCAGCAGGGCTGGGGGGGCCGGGTTCTTC. Its translation is CASRAGGAGFF.

This clonotype was seen more than once but under ten times. This chain links TRBV12-3 or TRBV12-4 with TRBJ1-2; D is unresolved. The CDR3 covers 13 residues. V was clipped by 2 bases and J by 8 bases, with 12 bases between them. The CDR3 here is CASSLSSHGGYTF. The CDR3 DNA follows: TGTGCCAGCAGTTTATCCTCTCATGGGGGCTACACCTTC.

The gene calls are TRBV29-1 and TRBJ2-1; TRBD1 aligns across 10 bases. V lost 2 bases, J lost 7 bases, and 2 bases stayed unmatched. The CDR3 covers 13 residues. The germline CDR1 and CDR2 sequences are SQVTM and ANQGSEA. The CDR3 bases are TGCAGCGTTGAACGGACAGGGGGGAATGAGCAGTTCTTC. Encoded protein: CSVERTGGNEQFF.